These T cell receptor beta chains were read from a single sample in a study of early T cells in non-severe SARS-CoV-2 infection. TCRdb re-called the 5' RACE reads through MiXCR, storing one row per CDR3 protein. Of about 80,000 distinct CDR3 sequences listed, 12% were seen once; the top ten hold about 16%. The specimen was whole blood, collected at baseline. These receptors all come from an adult who was a healthcare worker with PCR-confirmed SARS-CoV-2 infection or an uninfected control (not recorded which). The donor label of this sample is uncertain. The CDR3 runs from the conserved cysteine through the conserved F or W. The D gene is left open where the match is weak. Expanded clones get a size class; other rows say once, few or many, or leave the size out.

clone size,J gene,D gene,V gene,CDR3 DNA,CDR3 protein
NA,TRBJ1-1,NA,TRBV5-1,TGCGCCAGCAGCTTGGTGGGAAGGAAGACTGAAGCTTTCTTT,CASSLVGRKTEAFF
NA,TRBJ2-3,TRBD1,TRBV7-2,TGTGCCAGCAGCAGCAGACAGGGCGCAGATACGCAGTATTTT,CASSSRQGADTQYF
NA,TRBJ1-2,NA,TRBV20-1,TGCAGTGCTTTCGACAGGACGCGGGGCTACACCTTC,CSAFDRTRGYTF
few,TRBJ1-3,TRBD1,TRBV2,TGTGCCAGCAGTGGCGCAGGGGGATTTAACACCATATATTTT,CASSGAGGFNTIYF
NA,TRBJ2-7,TRBD1,TRBV29-1,TGCAGCGCCCGACAGGGGATAACACCCTCCTACGAGCAGTACTTC,CSARQGITPSYEQYF
many,TRBJ1-1,NA,TRBV27,TGTGCCAGCAGTTTTTGGACTAGCACTGAAGCTTTCTTT,CASSFWTSTEAFF
few,TRBJ2-7,TRBD1,TRBV5-1,TGCGCCAGCAGCGCGGGACAGGGCGACGAGCAGTACTTC,CASSAGQGDEQYF
NA,TRBJ2-5,TRBD1,TRBV5-1,TGCGCCAGCAGTGACAGGGATCTCGAGACCCAGTACTTC,CASSDRDLETQYF
few,TRBJ2-2,TRBD1,TRBV12-3/TRBV12-4,TGTGCCAGCAGGGACCTGAGACAGGGAAGGGGGGAGCTGTTTTTT,CASRDLRQGRGELFF
many,TRBJ2-3,NA,TRBV25-1,TGTGCCAGCAGTGAATCCGGGGCAGATACGCAGTATTTT,CASSESGADTQYF
many,TRBJ1-1,NA,TRBV5-1,TGCGCCAGCAGCTTGGATGTCGGGGGCACTGAAGCTTTCTTT,CASSLDVGGTEAFF
many,TRBJ1-5,NA,TRBV6-2/TRBV6-3,TGTGCCAGCGCAGGGGGCAATCAGCCCCAGCATTTT,CASAGGNQPQHF
NA,TRBJ1-2,NA,TRBV19,TGTGCCAGCCCAGTAAACTATGGCTACACCTTC,CASPVNYGYTF
NA,TRBJ2-7,NA,TRBV14,TGTGCCAGCAGCCACAGCGGAAAGCAGTACTTC,CASSHSGKQYF
few,TRBJ1-6,NA,TRBV27,TGTGCCAGCAGTGGGGGACGGGATAATTCACCCCTCCACTTT,CASSGGRDNSPLHF
many,TRBJ2-3,NA,TRBV18,TGTGCCAGCTCACCACAGGGGACCCCCGGAGATACGCAGTATTTT,CASSPQGTPGDTQYF
few,TRBJ2-1,NA,TRBV12-3/TRBV12-4,TGTGCCAGCAGTTTCCCATTCGAGCCAGATGCGAAGCAGTTCTTC,CASSFPFEPDAKQFF
few,TRBJ2-7,NA,TRBV25-1,TGTGCCAGCAGTGAGCAGTACTTC,CASSEQYF
few,TRBJ1-1,TRBD1,TRBV4-3,TGCGCCAGCAGCCAAGACGGGACAGGTTCAGCTTTCTTT,CASSQDGTGSAFF
few,TRBJ2-5,NA,TRBV6-5,TGTGCCAGCAGTTACTTTGGGGGGGCAGACGAGACCCAGTACTTC,CASSYFGGADETQYF
many,TRBJ2-7,NA,TRBV7-2,TGTGCCAGCAGCTTGCGGGGGCCCCCCTACGAGCAGTACTTC,CASSLRGPPYEQYF
NA,TRBJ2-2,NA,TRBV5-1,TGCGCCAGCAGCCCACAGGGTCACACCGGGGAGCTGTTTTTT,CASSPQGHTGELFF
few,TRBJ1-5,TRBD1,TRBV7-8,TGTGCCAGCAGCCGGGACAGAGGTAGCAATCAGCCCCAGCATTTT,CASSRDRGSNQPQHF
few,TRBJ2-1,NA,TRBV20-1,TGCAGTGCTAGAGATGTGAAGGGCCGGAGTGAGCAGTTCTTC,CSARDVKGRSEQFF
medium-sized,TRBJ1-1,NA,TRBV12-3/TRBV12-4,TGTGCCAGCAGCAGGGCTAACACTGAAGCTTTCTTT,CASSRANTEAFF
many,TRBJ2-7,TRBD1,TRBV27,TGTGCCAGCAGTTTCCCGGGACAGGGGTACTACGAGCAGTACTTC,CASSFPGQGYYEQYF
NA,TRBJ2-7,NA,TRBV20-1,TGCAGTGCCAACCGACCGGGACGGGTATACGAGCAGTACTTC,CSANRPGRVYEQYF
NA,TRBJ1-2,NA,TRBV10-3,TGTGCCATCAGTGACGTCGGCTATGGCTACACCTTC,CAISDVGYGYTF
many,TRBJ1-1,TRBD1,TRBV20-1,TGCAGTGCTTTCGGGACAGTAAACACTGAAGCTTTCTTT,CSAFGTVNTEAFF
few,TRBJ2-1,NA,TRBV5-1,TGCGCCAGCAGCTTGGCCGGGCTGACGCTATACAATGAGCAGTTCTTC,CASSLAGLTLYNEQFF
few,TRBJ2-1,TRBD2,TRBV3-1,TGTGCCAGCAGCAAAAGCGGGAGTAATGTGTTCTTC,CASSKSGSNVFF
few,TRBJ2-5,TRBD1,TRBV5-1,TGCGCCAGCTCGAGACAGGGACAAGAGACCCAGTACTTC,CASSRQGQETQYF
many,TRBJ2-7,NA,TRBV7-2,TGTGCCAGCAGCACGCAACCTAGCTCCTACGAGCAGTACTTC,CASSTQPSSYEQYF
few,TRBJ1-6,NA,TRBV20-1,TGCAGTGCTAGCCCTTTACCTCTTGGGGGCTCCTATAATTCACCCCTCCACTTT,CSASPLPLGGSYNSPLHF
NA,TRBJ1-5,TRBD1,TRBV19,TGTGCCAGTAGTATCTCTGGGACAGGCGCAAATCAGCCCCAGCATTTT,CASSISGTGANQPQHF
NA,TRBJ2-3,TRBD2,TRBV11-3,TGTGCCAGCAGCCAAGCGCCCGGGGGGGGCCAAGATACGCAGTATTTT,CASSQAPGGGQDTQYF
NA,TRBJ2-3,NA,TRBV20-1,TGCAGTGCTCCCCGAGGGGTGGATACGCAGTATTTT,CSAPRGVDTQYF
NA,TRBJ1-4,NA,TRBV30,TGTGCCTGTCGCGATTCCGGGACCAGAGGCAAAAAACTGTTTTTT,CACRDSGTRGKKLFF
NA,TRBJ2-1,TRBD2,TRBV29-1,TGCAGCGCCTGGGGAGGGTCCTACAATGAGCAGTTCTTC,CSAWGGSYNEQFF
NA,TRBJ1-1,NA,TRBV18,TGTGCCAGCTCACTCGCCGGGACGGAAGACGGGGCTTTCTTT,CASSLAGTEDGAFF
NA,TRBJ2-7,TRBD2,TRBV7-9,TGTGCCAGCACCACCCTCGGCGGGGGCTACGAGCAGTACTTC,CASTTLGGGYEQYF
NA,TRBJ1-5,NA,TRBV2,TGTGCCAGCCGGGGGAGAGAGGTCTATCAGCCCCAGCATTTT,CASRGREVYQPQHF
few,TRBJ1-4,NA,TRBV7-2,TGTGCCAGCAGCTTAGCTTCTGGGGGAACGAATGAAAAACTGTTTTTT,CASSLASGGTNEKLFF
many,TRBJ2-3,NA,TRBV19,TGTGCCAGTTCAAATATGCCGGGACTCGGCACAGATACGCAGTATTTT,CASSNMPGLGTDTQYF
NA,TRBJ2-5,NA,TRBV20-1,TGCAGTGCTAGAGGGGGAGGAGAGACCCAGTACTTC,CSARGGGETQYF
NA,TRBJ2-7,NA,TRBV27,TGTGCCAGCACCCTACCGTACGGATACGAGCAGTACTTC,CASTLPYGYEQYF
few,TRBJ1-6,NA,TRBV6-5,TGTGCCAGCAGCCTCTACCCGGGCACCTATAATTCACCCCTCCACTTT,CASSLYPGTYNSPLHF
few,TRBJ2-7,NA,TRBV27,TGTGCCAGCAGGCCCCCCCGGCCGGAGCAGTACTTC,CASRPPRPEQYF
few,TRBJ2-1,TRBD2,TRBV9,TGTGCCAGCAGCCCTATGGGGACTACACAGTTCTTC,CASSPMGTTQFF
few,TRBJ2-5,NA,TRBV28,TGTGCCAGCAGGAATATAGAGACCCAGTACTTC,CASRNIETQYF
few,TRBJ1-4,TRBD1,TRBV19,TGTGCCAGTAGGGACAGGTTTAACGGTGAAAAACTGTTTTTT,CASRDRFNGEKLFF
NA,TRBJ1-1,NA,TRBV2,TGTGCCAGCAGCAAATCCAGGGGCACTGAAGCTTTCTTT,CASSKSRGTEAFF
few,TRBJ2-1,TRBD2,TRBV7-7,TGTGCCAGCGCTGGGGGGGAGTTTGGGGAGCAGTTCTTC,CASAGGEFGEQFF
few,TRBJ1-1,NA,TRBV2,TGTGCCAGCAGTGACGTCGGGGGCACGGCTGAAGCTTTCTTT,CASSDVGGTAEAFF